This is a list of T cell receptor beta chains from one sample in a study of blood T cell repertoires in COVID-19. Profiled with immunoSEQ multiplex PCR; TCRdb holds only in-frame clones, not every one. The table lists just over 300,000 clones, 70% to 90% of them singletons. Sequencing was performed on PBMCs or T cells enriched from blood (not recorded which). The receptors were sampled from a man aged 25 to 45 who had recovered from COVID-19. Each CDR3 is given with its conserved first and last residue. Each record gives: V gene, D gene, CDR3 length, J gene, clone size, CDR3 DNA, CDR3 protein. D genes are given only for firm matches. Clone size is not always given. Where it is, it says once, few, many or a class for expanded clones.

TRBV2	TRBD1	17	TRBJ2-7	-	TGTGCCAGCCTGGCGGGACAGGGGACGCGTAACACCTACGAGCAGTACTTC	CASLAGQGTRNTYEQYF
TRBV27	TRBD1	15	TRBJ1-5	-	TGTGCCAGCAGTTTACTGGGACAGGGGGATCAGCCCCAGCATTTT	CASSLLGQGDQPQHF
TRBV6-5	TRBD1	14	TRBJ1-5	-	TGTGCCAGCAAAGCCGACAGGGTAACCCAGCCCCAGCATTTT	CASKADRVTQPQHF
TRBV12-5	-	12	TRBJ1-2	few	TGTGCTAGTGGTTTGTTCACTCATGGCTACACCTTC	CASGLFTHGYTF
TRBV7-9	TRBD1	15	TRBJ1-6	few	TGTGCCAGCAGCTTAGTGGACAGGTTTAATTCACCCCTCCACTTT	CASSLVDRFNSPLHF
TRBV24-1	-	15	TRBJ2-5	-	TGTGCCACCAGTGACAGCGGACGGTCCCAAGAGACCCAGTACTTC	CATSDSGRSQETQYF
TRBV4-1	-	17	TRBJ1-4	-	TGCGCCAGCAGCCAAGCTGGTCGGGGGGGCCAGGATGAAAAACTGTTTTTT	CASSQAGRGGQDEKLFF
TRBV24-1	-	14	TRBJ2-3	-	TGTGCCACCAGTGATTCGGGTAAGACAGATACGCAGTATTTT	CATSDSGKTDTQYF
TRBV18	-	15	TRBJ2-7	-	TGTGCCAGCTCCCCCCCAAGCGGGTTATCCTACGAGCAGTACTTC	CASSPPSGLSYEQYF
TRBV28	-	16	TRBJ1-3	once	TGTGCCAGCAGTCGCGACCCGGGGGGGCCCGGAAACACCATATATTTT	CASSRDPGGPGNTIYF
TRBV7-2	TRBD2	13	TRBJ2-6	-	TGTGCCAGCAGCCCAGGACTAGTTCCCGTCCTGACTTTC	CASSPGLVPVLTF
TRBV5-6	-	12	TRBJ1-1	-	TGTGCCCAGCTTGGACAGCCTTTTGAAGCTTTCTTT	CAQLGQPFEAFF
TRBV3-1/TRBV3-2	-	15	TRBJ1-1	-	TGTGCCAGCAGCCAGGTCAGGGTAAGAAACACTGAAGCTTTCTTT	CASSQVRVRNTEAFF
TRBV2	-	13	TRBJ2-1	-	TGTGCCAGCAGTGATGTTACCTACAATGAGCAGTTCTTC	CASSDVTYNEQFF
TRBV9	-	15	TRBJ2-7	once	TGTGCCAGCAGCGCTGGCGGAGCGGGTGCTAACGAGCAGTACTTC	CASSAGGAGANEQYF
TRBV7-2	TRBD2	17	TRBJ2-1	-	TGTGCCAGCAGCTCTTCTAGCGGGACTATCTCCTACAATGAGCAGTTCTTC	CASSSSSGTISYNEQFF
TRBV3-1/TRBV3-2	-	16	TRBJ1-6	-	TGTGCCAGCAGTCCTGGACAGTCCGTTGCAAATTCACCCCTCCACTTT	CASSPGQSVANSPLHF
TRBV3-1/TRBV3-2	TRBD1	17	TRBJ1-6	few	TGTGCCAGCAGCCAAGAAGGAGGTACAGGGGGGAATTCACCCCTCCACTTT	CASSQEGGTGGNSPLHF
TRBV24-1	-	16	TRBJ2-2	-	TGTGCCACCAGTGATCGGGACTTGAGGGGCGTCGGGGAGCTGTTTTTT	CATSDRDLRGVGELFF
TRBV4-1	-	17	TRBJ2-3	-	TGCGCCAGCAGCCAAGATTTCCTAGCGTATAGCACAGATACGCAGTATTTT	CASSQDFLAYSTDTQYF
TRBV12-3/TRBV12-4	-	12	TRBJ1-5	-	TGTGCCAGCAGCGGGTGGGATCAGCCCCAGCATTTT	CASSGWDQPQHF
TRBV29-1	TRBD2	14	TRBJ2-3	few	TGCAGCGTGGCTAGCGGGAGGAGCACAGATACGCAGTATTTT	CSVASGRSTDTQYF
TRBV5-6	TRBD1	17	TRBJ2-5	-	TGTGCCAGCAGCTTTTTTTTGGGGGACAGGGGAGCAGAGACCCAGTACTTC	CASSFFLGDRGAETQYF
TRBV2	-	12	TRBJ1-4	-	TGTGCCAGCAGGAGACAGATTGAAAAACTGTTTTTT	CASRRQIEKLFF
TRBV28	-	13	TRBJ2-6	-	TGTGCCAGCAGGATAGCTGGGGCCAACGTCCTGACTTTC	CASRIAGANVLTF
TRBV27	TRBD2	16	TRBJ2-5	-	TGTGCCAGCAGTTTAACAGCGGGAGTATTCCGGGGGTCCCAGTACTTC	CASSLTAGVFRGSQYF